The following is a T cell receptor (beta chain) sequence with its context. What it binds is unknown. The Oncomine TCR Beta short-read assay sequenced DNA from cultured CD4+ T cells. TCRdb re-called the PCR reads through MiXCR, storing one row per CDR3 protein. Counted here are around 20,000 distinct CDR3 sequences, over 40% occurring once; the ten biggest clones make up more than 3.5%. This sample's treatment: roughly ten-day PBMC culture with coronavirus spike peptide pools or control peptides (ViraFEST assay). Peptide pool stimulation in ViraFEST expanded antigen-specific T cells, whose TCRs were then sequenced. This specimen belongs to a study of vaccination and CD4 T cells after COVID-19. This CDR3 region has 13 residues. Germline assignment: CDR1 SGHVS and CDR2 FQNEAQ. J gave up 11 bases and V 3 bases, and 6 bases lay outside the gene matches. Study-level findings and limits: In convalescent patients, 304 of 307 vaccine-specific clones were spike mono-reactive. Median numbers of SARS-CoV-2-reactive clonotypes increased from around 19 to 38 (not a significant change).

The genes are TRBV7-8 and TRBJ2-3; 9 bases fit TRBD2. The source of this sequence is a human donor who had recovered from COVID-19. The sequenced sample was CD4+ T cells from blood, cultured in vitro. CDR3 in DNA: TGTGCCAGCAGCTTTCGACTAGCGGAGGAGCAGTATTTT. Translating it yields CASSFRLAEEQYF. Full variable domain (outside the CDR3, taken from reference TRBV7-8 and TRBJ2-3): GAGVSQSPRYKVAKRGQDVALRCDPISGHVSLFWYQQALGQGPEFLTYFQNEAQLDKSGLPSDRFFAERPEGSVSTLKIQRTQQEDSAVYLCASSFRLAEEQYFGPGTRLTVL.